The sequence of this TCR beta chain was determined in a study of blood T cell repertoires in COVID-19. About the research overall: Acute-phase and convalescent COVID-19 samples originated in the United States, Italy and Spain.

V lost 10 bases to trimming and J lost 7 bases; unmatched junction nucleotides: 6. The CDR3 sequence is 12 residues long. CDR1 LNHDA and CDR2 SQIVND come from the germline V gene (reference sequence). This table comes from immunoSEQ multiplex PCR, and its TCRdb copy is limited to in-frame clones, with some not included. The data contain around 120,000 clones, roughly 84% of them singletons. This TCR derives from a human donor in a cohort sampled during active COVID-19. Sequencing used peripheral blood. V gene TRBV19 combines with J gene TRBJ2-1, with 8 bases identical to TRBD1. In DNA form, the CDR3 reads TGTGCCACCTTTACAGGGGGGAATGAGCAGTTCTTC. Encoded protein: CATFTGGNEQFF.